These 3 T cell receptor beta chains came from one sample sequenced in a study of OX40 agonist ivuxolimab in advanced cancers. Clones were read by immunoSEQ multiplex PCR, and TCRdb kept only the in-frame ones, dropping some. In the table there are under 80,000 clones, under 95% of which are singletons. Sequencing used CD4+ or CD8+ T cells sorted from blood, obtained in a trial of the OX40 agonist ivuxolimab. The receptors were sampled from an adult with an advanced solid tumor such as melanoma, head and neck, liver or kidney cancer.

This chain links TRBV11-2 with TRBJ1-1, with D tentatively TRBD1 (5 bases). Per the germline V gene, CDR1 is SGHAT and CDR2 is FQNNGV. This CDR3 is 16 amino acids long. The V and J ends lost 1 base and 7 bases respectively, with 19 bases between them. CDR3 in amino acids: CASSLVGQGGLLEAFF. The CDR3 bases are TGTGCCAGCAGCTTAGTGGGGCAGGGAGGCCTACTTGAAGCTTTCTTT. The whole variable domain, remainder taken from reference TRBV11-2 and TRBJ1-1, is EAGVAQSPRYKIIEKRQSVAFWCNPISGHATLYWYQQILGQGPKLLIQFQNNGVVDDSQLPKDRFSAERLKGVDSTLKIQPAKLEDSAVYLCASSLVGQGGLLEAFFGQGTRLTVV.

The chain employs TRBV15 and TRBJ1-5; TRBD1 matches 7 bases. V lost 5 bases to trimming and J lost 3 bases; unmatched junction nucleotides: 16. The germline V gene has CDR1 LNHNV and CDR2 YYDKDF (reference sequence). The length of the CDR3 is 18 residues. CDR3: CATSAITRDSFFNQPQHF. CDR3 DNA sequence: TGTGCCACCAGCGCGATTACCCGGGACAGCTTTTTCAATCAGCCCCAGCATTTT.

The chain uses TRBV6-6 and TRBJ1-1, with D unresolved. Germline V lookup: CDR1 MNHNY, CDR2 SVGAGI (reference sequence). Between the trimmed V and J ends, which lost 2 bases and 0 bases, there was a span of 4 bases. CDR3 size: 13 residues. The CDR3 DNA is TGTGCCAGCAGTTACAGCCTGAACACTGAAGCTTTCTTT. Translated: CASSYSLNTEAFF.